This T cell receptor (beta chain) comes out of a study of blood T cell repertoires in COVID-19. Clones were read by immunoSEQ multiplex PCR, and TCRdb kept only the in-frame ones, dropping some. The sample records 140,000 to 150,000 clones, approximately 86% being singletons. Trimming pared 7 bases from V and 0 bases from J, leaving 9 bases between. CDR1 MDHEN and CDR2 SYDVKM come from the germline V gene. The CDR3 loop spans 13 amino acids. This chain joins TRBV28 and TRBJ1-1; D unresolved. This receptor was taken from a woman between 40 and 55 years old with active or convalescent COVID-19. Sequencing was carried out using peripheral blood. The CDR3 coding sequence is TGTGCCAGCATAAAGAGTTTGAACACTGAAGCTTTCTTT. Translation: CASIKSLNTEAFF.